This is a list of T cell receptor beta chains from one sample in a study of Ad26.COV2.S vaccination and SARS-CoV-2 variants. The protocol was immunoSEQ multiplex PCR, while the TCRdb copy is restricted to in-frame clones and leaves out a portion. This table has 120,000 to 150,000 clones, more than 80% appearing once. The material was peripheral blood, obtained after recovery from COVID-19. All receptors derive from a human donor who had recovered from COVID-19. Each CDR3 is given with its conserved first and last residue. The D gene is left open where the match is weak. Where a row states a size, it is once, few, many or the class of an expanded clone; other rows omit it.

clone_size | cdr3_length | j_call | v_call | d_call | cdr3_nt | cdr3_aa
NA | 15 | TRBJ2-3 | TRBV4-3 | NA | TGCGCCAGCAGCCAAGATACCCCCCTCACAGATACGCAGTATTTT | CASSQDTPLTDTQYF
NA | 14 | TRBJ2-7 | TRBV7-9 | NA | TGTGCCAGCAGCTGGAACAGGCCATCCTACGAGCAGTACTTC | CASSWNRPSYEQYF
NA | 12 | TRBJ1-2 | TRBV7-8 | NA | TGTGCCAGCAGAGGGCAGGGGTATGGCTACACCTTC | CASRGQGYGYTF
NA | 15 | TRBJ1-2 | TRBV6-5 | NA | TGTGCCAGCAGTTTCACTAACTCTGGGAGCTATGGCTACACCTTC | CASSFTNSGSYGYTF
NA | 14 | TRBJ1-4 | TRBV15 | NA | TGTGCCACCAGTGATCTGTTAAGTCGTGAAAAACTGTTTTTT | CATSDLLSREKLFF
NA | 13 | TRBJ2-3 | TRBV28 | TRBD1 | TGTGCCAGCAGGGGACAGGGGTCGGATACGCAGTATTTT | CASRGQGSDTQYF
NA | 13 | TRBJ1-5 | TRBV6-6 | NA | TGTGCCAGCACCAAGGACGGGAATCAGCCCCAGCATTTT | CASTKDGNQPQHF
NA | 15 | TRBJ1-5 | TRBV6-2/TRBV6-3 | NA | TGTGCCAGCAGCCCCCTTCCCCAAGCCTACCAGCCCCAGCATTTT | CASSPLPQAYQPQHF
NA | 13 | TRBJ1-1 | TRBV19 | NA | TGTGCCAGTAGTATAGAGAGAGGCACTGAAGCTTTCTTT | CASSIERGTEAFF
once | 15 | TRBJ1-1 | TRBV10-2 | NA | TGCGCCAGCAAGAGAGACAGGTCGGTCGGCACTGAAGCTTTCTTT | CASKRDRSVGTEAFF
NA | 15 | TRBJ1-1 | TRBV2 | NA | TGTGCCAGCAGCCGCAGGGCCTATATGAACACTGAAGCTTTCTTT | CASSRRAYMNTEAFF
few | 20 | TRBJ1-3 | TRBV19 | TRBD1 | TGTGCCAGTAGCCCGCACGGCGGGACAGGGAGTTCAAGCTCTGGAAACACCATATATTTT | CASSPHGGTGSSSSGNTIYF
NA | 14 | TRBJ2-7 | TRBV9 | TRBD2 | TGTGCCAGCAACCCCGGGGGGGGGAATGACGAGCAGTACTTC | CASNPGGGNDEQYF
NA | 16 | TRBJ2-1 | TRBV4-1 | TRBD2 | TGCGCCAGCAGCACCCGGACTAGCGGGGTAGAAGGTGAGCAGTTCTTC | CASSTRTSGVEGEQFF
few | 16 | TRBJ1-1 | TRBV16 | NA | TGTGCCAGCAGCCAAGTCGTCAGACAGCCGAACACTGAAGCTTTCTTT | CASSQVVRQPNTEAFF
once | 16 | TRBJ1-2 | TRBV11-2 | NA | TGTGCCAGCAGCCCCAACGAAGGACGGGGGAACTATGGCTACACCTTC | CASSPNEGRGNYGYTF
NA | 16 | TRBJ1-5 | TRBV6-2/TRBV6-3 | NA | TGTGCCAGCAGTGGGGACCTACAGGGAGGCAATCAGCCCCAGCATTTT | CASSGDLQGGNQPQHF
NA | 16 | TRBJ2-4 | TRBV29-1 | NA | TGCAGCGTTGTCCCTGGACCGAATCTAGCCAAAAACATTCAGTACTTC | CSVVPGPNLAKNIQYF
NA | 18 | TRBJ1-4 | TRBV4-3 | NA | TGCGCCAGCAGCCAAGATTTGTTACGGTTGGGGACTAATGAAAAACTGTTTTTT | CASSQDLLRLGTNEKLFF
many | 14 | TRBJ1-5 | TRBV12-5 | NA | TGTGCTAGTGGTCCTGAACCTAAGAACCAGCCCCAGCATTTT | CASGPEPKNQPQHF
NA | 13 | TRBJ2-7 | TRBV19 | NA | TGTGCCAGTAGTATGCAGGACGGTGCAGAGCAGTACTTC | CASSMQDGAEQYF
NA | 13 | TRBJ2-5 | TRBV20-1 | NA | TGCAGTGCTAGTTTGGATGGCGAAGAGACCCAGTACTTC | CSASLDGEETQYF
NA | 16 | TRBJ1-6 | TRBV27 | TRBD1 | TGTGCCAGCAGTCCCAACCCCGGGACAGTTTATTCACCCCTCCACTTT | CASSPNPGTVYSPLHF
NA | 13 | TRBJ1-1 | TRBV5-4 | NA | TGTGCCAGCACCCGGGGGCTTAACACTGAAGCTTTCTTT | CASTRGLNTEAFF
NA | 13 | TRBJ1-2 | TRBV27 | NA | TGTGCCAGCAGTTTAGGCAGGGCCTATGGCTACACCTTC | CASSLGRAYGYTF
NA | 15 | TRBJ2-7 | TRBV27 | TRBD1 | TGTGCCAGCAGTTTATCGACAGGGATTACCTACGAGCAGTACTTC | CASSLSTGITYEQYF
few | 12 | TRBJ2-1 | TRBV7-9 | NA | TGTGCCAGCAGCTTAGTGTCTGACACAACGTTCTTC | CASSLVSDTTFF
NA | 16 | TRBJ1-2 | TRBV7-2 | NA | TGTGCCAGCAGCTTAATATTTCGAGGCCCTAACTATGGCTACACCTTC | CASSLIFRGPNYGYTF
NA | 10 | TRBJ2-7 | TRBV20-1 | NA | TGCAGTGCCACGTTTGACGAGCAGTACTTC | CSATFDEQYF
NA | 14 | TRBJ1-5 | TRBV28 | TRBD1 | TGTGCCAGCAGTTCGACAGGGACAAGGAAGCCCCAGCATTTT | CASSSTGTRKPQHF
NA | 15 | TRBJ2-5 | TRBV9 | NA | TGTGCCAGCAGCGTAGACGGGCCGGGGGCGAAGACCCAGTACTTC | CASSVDGPGAKTQYF
NA | 14 | TRBJ2-1 | TRBV9 | NA | TGTGCCAGCAGCGGACAGGTCGAATCTGGTGAGCAGTTCTTC | CASSGQVESGEQFF